The 25 T cell receptor beta chains below all came from one sample that was sequenced in a study of shared clonotypes between healthy human individuals. Some clones are missing from TCRdb's copy, which holds only in-frame ones; the method was immunoSEQ multiplex PCR. The sample lists approximately 1,000,000 clones; about 80% were seen once. Material for sequencing was memory CD4+ T cells from PBMCs. Subset given: CD45RA-negative fraction. The source of these receptors is a man younger than 35 in good health. Some clones in this sample may be carry-over from other donors' samples.

The V call is TRBV7-8, the J call TRBJ1-1; D is perhaps TRBD1 (6 bases). This CDR3 region has 15 residues. V was clipped by 5 bases and J by 2 bases, with 15 bases between them. Looked up from germline, CDR1 is SGHVS and CDR2 is FQNEAQ. The DNA of the CDR3 is TGTGCCAGCAGCCCTCGTACAGGGATCAACACTGAAGCTTTCTTT. Translated: CASSPRTGINTEAFF.

The chain links TRBV5-1 to TRBJ2-7; D may be TRBD2 (6 bases). Deletions cut 4 bases from V and 7 bases from J, with 24 bases between. Germline CDR1 and CDR2: SGHRS and YFSETQ. CDR3 length: 16 residues. Here the CDR3 reads CASSRRGTGAAAEQYF. As DNA, the CDR3 is TGCGCCAGCAGCCGGAGGGGTACAGGCGCCGCCGCGGAGCAGTACTTC.

This clone was counted only a few times. The chain is built from TRBV7-2 and TRBJ1-3; no reliable D call. This CDR3 has 15 amino acids. Trimming stripped 6 bases from V and 0 bases from J, with 12 bases between. Germline V gives CDR1 SGHTA, CDR2 FQGNSA. The CDR3 reads CASSISTHSGNTIYF. The CDR3 bases are TGTGCCAGCAGTATATCTACCCACTCTGGAAACACCATATATTTT.

V usage is TRBV28 and J usage is TRBJ2-7; D gene unclear. CDR1 is MDHEN and CDR2 is SYDVKM in the germline V gene. The CDR3 runs 14 residues. V was shortened by 7 bases and J by 2 bases, with 15 bases between the two germline ends. The CDR3 loop is CASTAETVTYEQYF. Written as DNA, the CDR3 is TGTGCCAGCACCGCCGAGACGGTCACCTACGAGCAGTACTTC.

The CDR3: CASSPPTGGRYNEQFF. The CDR3 DNA is TGTGCCAGCTCACCACCGACAGGGGGCCGCTACAATGAGCAGTTCTTC. V and J are TRBV18 and TRBJ2-1, with 10 nucleotides matching TRBD1. This CDR3 is built from 16 residues. V lost 0 bases, J lost 3 bases, and 2 bases stayed unmatched. Germline V gene sequence: CDR1 KGHSH, CDR2 LQKENI.

The V call is TRBV18, the J call TRBJ1-3; 7 nucleotides agree with TRBD1. CDR1 is KGHSH and CDR2 is LQKENI in the germline V gene. The CDR3 covers 15 residues. J was trimmed by 2 bases and V by 4 bases; bases with no gene match: 5. The DNA of the CDR3 is TGTGCCAGCTCACGACCCGGGACAGCTGGAAACACCATATATTTT. Protein: CASSRPGTAGNTIYF.

The V and J genes are TRBV7-9 and TRBJ2-7; unclear D gene. The CDR3 sequence is 15 residues long. Trimming pared 1 base from V and 3 bases from J, leaving 13 bases between. CDR1 and CDR2 from the germline V gene are SEHNR and FQNEAQ (reference sequence). DNA of the CDR3: TGTGCCAGCAGCTTAGATTCCAGGTTCAGCTACGAGCAGTACTTC. It is translated as CASSLDSRFSYEQYF.

This chain connects TRBV11-2 to TRBJ2-7; the D is unclear. Germline-derived CDR1 and CDR2 are SGHAT and FQNNGV. Trimming removed 6 bases from V and 0 bases from J, with 15 bases in between. The CDR3 runs 15 residues. CDR3 sequence: CASRRMGITSYEQYF. Here the CDR3 DNA reads TGTGCCAGCAGGCGGATGGGGATTACCTCCTACGAGCAGTACTTC.

The count of this clone is one. Within the sample, other DNA sequences also encode this same CDR3. The chain couples TRBV5-4 to TRBJ2-1, with 9 bases that match TRBD2. The CDR3 is 15 amino acids. Germline CDR1 SGHNT, CDR2 YYREEE (reference sequence). The V and J ends lost 2 bases and 3 bases, in that order; junction bases with no gene match: 3. The CDR3 nucleotides are TGTGCCAGCAGCTTCAGTAGCGGGAGCTACAATGAGCAGTTCTTC. Translated: CASSFSSGSYNEQFF.

This rearrangement joins TRBV7-2 to TRBJ2-7, with D possibly TRBD2 on 5 matching bases. This CDR3 is built from 15 residues. V lost 4 bases, J lost 0 bases, and 13 bases lay in between. Germline assignment: CDR1 SGHTA and CDR2 FQGNSA. The CDR3 protein is CASSSSPADSYEQYF. In nucleotides, the CDR3 is TGTGCCAGCAGCTCCTCCCCAGCGGACTCCTACGAGCAGTACTTC.

This chain links TRBV28 with TRBJ1-2; no definite D call. The germline CDR1 and CDR2 sequences are MDHEN and SYDVKM. This CDR3 contains 12 residues. V lost 6 bases, J lost 7 bases, and 12 bases lay in between. The CDR3: CASSPNLPGYTF. DNA of the CDR3: TGTGCCAGCAGCCCAAACCTACCTGGCTACACCTTC.

CDR3 nucleotides: TGTGCCAGCAGCGCGACAGCTAACTATGGCTACACCTTC. The encoded protein is CASSATANYGYTF. This chain uses TRBV6-4 with TRBJ1-2; maybe TRBD1 (5 bases). The CDR3 contains 13 residues. CDR1 and CDR2 from the germline V gene are MRHNA and SNTAGT. Trimming pared 6 bases from V and 0 bases from J, leaving 8 bases between.

Worth noting for this clone: Other DNA variants within this sample encode the same CDR3. The chain recombines TRBV5-6 with TRBJ1-5; D is ambiguous. The CDR3 is 13 residues long. V shed 1 base and J shed 4 bases, with 6 bases lying between them. Germline lookup yields CDR1 SGHDT and CDR2 YYEEEE. The CDR3 nucleotides read TGTGCCAGCAGCTTGTACCCTAATCAGCCCCAGCATTTT. It translates to CASSLYPNQPQHF.

This chain's CDR3 is CASSPGPVRETQYF. CDR3 nucleotides: TGCGCCAGCAGCCCCGGGCCCGTACGGGAGACCCAGTACTTC. The chain carries TRBV5-1 and TRBJ2-5; the D is unclear. Trimming removed 4 bases at V and 5 bases at J, with 15 bases between. CDR1 SGHRS and CDR2 YFSETQ come from the germline V gene. The CDR3 contains 14 residues. The full variable domain, rest sourced from reference TRBV5-1 and TRBJ2-5, is KAGVTQTPRYLIKTRGQQVTLSCSPISGHRSVSWYQQTPGQGLQFLFEYFSETQRNKGNFPGRFSGRQFSNSRSEMNVSTLELGDSALYLCASSPGPVRETQYFGPGTRLLVL.

The genes are TRBV7-2 and TRBJ2-1, with D possibly called TRBD1 or TRBD2 (5 bases each). CDR3 size: 14 residues. Trimming shortened V by 5 bases and J by 7 bases, and 15 bases separated the two germline ends. The germline V gene encodes CDR1 SGHTA and CDR2 FQGNSA. Here the CDR3 reads CASSGWDVRNEQFF. The CDR3 DNA follows: TGTGCCAGCAGCGGATGGGACGTCCGTAATGAGCAGTTCTTC.

The chain employs TRBV6-4 and TRBJ1-1, with D possibly being TRBD1 (5 bases). V was clipped by 8 bases and J by 5 bases, with 21 bases between them. The germline gives CDR1 MRHNA, CDR2 SNTAGT. The CDR3 length is 15 residues. CDR3 in DNA: TGTGCCAGCGCAAGACTTCAGGGTACTGTTACTGAAGCTTTCTTT. Amino acid sequence: CASARLQGTVTEAFF.

J is TRBJ1-2 and V is TRBV7-8; 9 nucleotides line up with TRBD1. This CDR3 has 17 residues. V gave up 4 bases and J gave up 0 bases; unmatched junction bases: 9. Germline lookup yields CDR1 SGHVS and CDR2 FQNEAQ. The CDR3 reads CASSSATGGVSNYGYTF. The CDR3, as DNA: TGTGCCAGCAGCTCAGCGACAGGGGGTGTCTCTAACTATGGCTACACCTTC.

Note on this clone: A read error is possible here, since a much larger clone lies one base away. The gene calls are TRBV11-2 and TRBJ2-2; TRBD2 matches at 7 bases. Germline CDR1 SGHAT, CDR2 FQNNGV. V dropped 1 base and J dropped 4; count of bases not matched to a gene: 3. The CDR3 runs to 15 residues. The CDR3 region is CASSLGVAGTGELFF. CDR3 bases: TGTGCCAGCAGCTTAGGGGTAGCGGGCACCGGGGAGCTGTTTTTT. Based on the CDR3 plus reference TRBV11-2 and TRBJ2-2, the full variable domain is EAGVAQSPRYKIIEKRQSVAFWCNPISGHATLYWYQQILGQGPKLLIQFQNNGVVDDSQLPKDRFSAERLKGVDSTLKIQPAKLEDSAVYLCASSLGVAGTGELFFGEGSRLTVL.

In its sample, this clone was seen once. This chain connects TRBV5-4 to TRBJ1-2, with D possibly TRBD1 on 6 matching bases. CDR1 and CDR2 (germline): SGHNT, YYREEE (reference sequence). The CDR3 is 14 residues long. Trimming removed 1 base at V and 5 bases at J, with 12 bases between. The chain's CDR3 is CASSLPQQGYGYTF. DNA of the CDR3: TGTGCCAGCAGCTTGCCCCAACAGGGTTATGGCTACACCTTC.

This rearrangement joins TRBV5-1 to TRBJ1-1, with TRBD1 as a possible D gene (5 bases). The CDR3 consists of 13 residues. V shed 3 bases and J shed 5 bases, with 11 bases lying between them. Looked up from germline, CDR1 is SGHRS and CDR2 is YFSETQ. As DNA, the CDR3 is TGCGCCAGCAGCTCCTCCCCAGGGACTGAAGCTTTCTTT. It is translated as CASSSSPGTEAFF.

The V call is TRBV30, the J call TRBJ2-3; D not certain. The CDR3 covers 11 residues. V dropped 5 bases and J dropped 3 bases, with 6 bases sitting between them. Germline-derived CDR1 and CDR2 are GTSNPN and SVGIG (reference sequence). The CDR3 reads CAWAPTDTQYF. CDR3 DNA: TGTGCCTGGGCCCCGACAGATACGCAGTATTTT.

The J gene is TRBJ2-4, the V gene TRBV2, with D maybe TRBD2 (6 bases). The V end lost 9 bases, the J end lost 8 bases, and 14 bases lay between the germline ends. Germline V gives CDR1 SNHLY, CDR2 FYNNEI. CDR3 length: 12 amino acids. The CDR3 nucleotides read TGTGCCAGTAGGAGGGAGTTGGACATTCAGTACTTC. It translates to CASRRELDIQYF. Looking up the rest from reference TRBV2 and TRBJ2-4 gives the full variable domain: EPEVTQTPSHQVTQMGQEVILRCVPISNHLYFYWYRQILGQKVEFLVSFYNNEISEKSEIFDDQFSVERPDGSNFTLKIRSTKLEDSAMYFCASRRELDIQYFGAGTRLSVL.

This clone was counted a few times. This chain joins TRBV7-7 and TRBJ2-7; 14 bases align to TRBD2. V was pared by 5 bases and J by 12 bases, with 12 bases of the junction left unmatched. The CDR3 length is 15 residues. Germline V gives CDR1 SSHAT, CDR2 FNYEAQ (reference sequence). The CDR3 nucleotides are TGTGCCAGCAGCAAAGGACTAGCGGGAGGATCCAATATGTACTTC. Translating it yields CASSKGLAGGSNMYF. Supplemented by reference TRBV7-7 and TRBJ2-7, the full variable domain reads GAGVSQSPRYKVTKRGQDVTLRCDPISSHATLYWYQQALGQGPEFLTYFNYEAQPDKSGLPSDRFSAERPEGSISTLTIQRTEQRDSAMYRCASSKGLAGGSNMYFGPGTRLTVT.

The chain couples TRBV7-2 to TRBJ2-3; D call uncertain. The CDR3 has 11 residues. Germline CDR1 is SGHTA and CDR2 is FQGNSA. Trimming stripped 2 bases from V and 6 bases from J, with 3 bases between. The CDR3 sequence: CASSLMDTQYF. Written as DNA, the CDR3 is TGTGCCAGCAGCTTAATGGATACGCAGTATTTT.

This clone has only a few counts. The chain recombines TRBV11-3 with TRBJ2-2; either TRBD1 or TRBD2 may fit D (5 bases each). CDR1 SGHNT and CDR2 YENEEA come from the germline V gene. V lost 2 bases and J 1 base, leaving 8 bases between the germline ends. This CDR3 has 15 residues. The CDR3 protein is CASSLRGENTGELFF. For the CDR3, the DNA is TGTGCCAGCAGCTTAAGAGGGGAGAACACCGGGGAGCTGTTTTTT.